This record concerns one T cell receptor (beta chain) sequence. Only in-frame clones appear in the TCRdb table, and some are missing; sequencing was by immunoSEQ multiplex PCR. The data contain 260,000 or so clones, 85% to 90% of them seen just once; the ten biggest clones take up about 16%. These data come from a study of blood T cell repertoires in COVID-19. CDR1 is SNHLY and CDR2 is FYNNEI in the germline V gene. V was clipped by 6 bases and J by 6 bases, with 5 bases between them. The CDR3 runs 10 residues. V gene TRBV2 combines with J gene TRBJ1-2; D gene uncertain. The source material was PBMCs or T cells enriched from blood (not recorded which). The origin of this receptor is a man between 18 and 29 years old who had recovered from COVID-19. CDR3 sequence: CASRGDGYTF. CDR3 DNA sequence: TGTGCCAGCAGGGGAGATGGCTACACCTTC.